Only a few counts were recorded for the clone carrying this TCR beta chain. Its antigen is not identified. Sample-barcoded 5' priming and a J-beta primer mix drove a second PCR of roughly 6 to 12 cycles. There were at least 2.5 million CDR3-containing paired-end reads obtained from each sample. TCRdb reanalysed the 5' RACE reads using MiXCR and keeps one entry per CDR3 protein. The sample lists 550,000 to 750,000 distinct CDR3 sequences, 20% to 25% occurring once. V was clipped by 6 bases and J by 3 bases; unmatched bases: 15. The germline V gene has CDR1 MNHEY and CDR2 SVGEGT. CDR3 length: 17 amino acids. This record comes from a study of blood T cells in healthy people across ages. Findings and caveats of the study: Per-million-T-cell TCR beta diversity fell roughly linearly with age. The long-lived group displayed more naive CD4+ cells, plus higher diversity, than the aged donors did.

The receptor was isolated from a man between 65 and 85 years old in good health. The chain links TRBV6-2 or TRBV6-3 to TRBJ1-2; 8 bases map to TRBD1. The sequencing input was blood. CDR3 coding DNA: TGTGCCAGCAGCGGGTTCGAGTGGACAGGGAGAGACTATGGCTACACCTTC. Its translation is CASSGFEWTGRDYGYTF.